The source of this TCR beta chain is a study of cytomegalovirus exposure and HLA in healthy donors (dated by TCRdb to about 2017). With respect to the entire study: An earlier analysis of roughly 610 of the donors reported approximately 280 Gb of sequence data and around 110 million unique TCR beta sequences obtained from some 170 million T cells. All discovery cohort repertoires had been generated using a single sequencing platform. In addition to the first cohort of approximately 650 subjects, a separate validation cohort of over 90 different subjects was used. To decide whether each TCR beta V gene segment behaved as functional or pseudogenic, an earlier analysis of nearly 600 of the donors relied on high-throughput TCR beta sequencing. Donor age, sex, ethnicity and CMV serostatus were collected together with the repertoire data. Of the 398 genotyped donors, roughly 85% fell in the genetic ancestry cluster associated with self-reported Caucasian donors. Among roughly 400 genotyped donors of the cohort, an average of approximately 200,000 unique TCR beta nucleotide sequences was sequenced per donor, of which roughly 18% were non-productive. To predict cytomegalovirus infection status, the study brought together high-throughput TCR immunosequencing, statistical association of individual TCRs with disease status, and machine learning. An early release covering roughly 600 HLA-typed donors comprised about 310 gigabases of sequencing data and tens of millions of unique TCR sequences. The study used immunosequencing to profile the T cell repertoires of 666 subjects and linked those repertoires to cytomegalovirus serostatus. Typing coverage varied by locus: about 620-630 donors for A, B, C, DRB1 and DQB1; about 520 for DQA1; some 610 for DPA1; approximately 450 for DPB1. In a later genetic analysis, genome-wide SNP genotypes for about 60% of the 666 donors were used, and that subset was treated as a discovery cohort. Roughly five DR-DQ haplotypes were handled as single units for association and clustering, since linkage in the cohort was strong. A later analysis re-examined previously published TCR beta repertoires from more than 550 donors and added high-resolution HLA genotyping to investigate patterns of TCR occurrence. The aim of the study was to test whether cataloging public T cell receptors could identify signatures of past pathogen exposure. In the later analysis, no new phenotypic data were used to find candidate immune exposures; instead, reliance was placed on TCR beta sequences and their occurrence across donors. HLA typing covered class I and class II loci at four-digit resolution. On the study overall, not on this receptor specifically: Around 16 rarely observed V segments, including chromosome 9 orphons, were excluded from the earlier analysis of just under 600 of the donors because counts were too low. Immune exposure information for the cohort was limited to CMV serostatus. The study listed approximately 150 TCR beta chains as associated with cytomegalovirus. Sequencing depth was assumed to be roughly uniform across donors in the presence/absence analyses, though that assumption may not hold. Across donors, most TCR sequences were observed very rarely, whereas some public TCRs were present in many individuals. A further reported finding was that TCR beta sequences accurately predicted the HLA-A and HLA-B alleles for most subjects in the first cohort. The classifier was reported to diagnose cytomegalovirus status with high specificity and sensitivity in both the original and validation cohorts. Because HLA typing was unavailable for some donors at each locus, only the typed subset was used in association tests. A later analysis associated approximately 17,000 TCR beta sequences with specific HLA alleles at a false discovery rate of 0.05. Because the 87-base-pair reads could not distinguish some IMGT-functional V segments, including TRBV6-2 and TRBV6-3, those segments were excluded. When HLA alleles, especially DR and DQ, strongly co-occurred, TCR associations were difficult to assign to individual alleles. An earlier analysis of approximately 590 of the donors showed that most TCR beta V segments appeared in productive rearrangements either about 87% or about 30% of the time, which broadly matched IMGT annotations. In vitro tests confirmed that a few of the cytomegalovirus-associated TCR beta chains recognize cytomegalovirus antigens. Correlated functional status among segregating V segments might reflect linkage disequilibrium, but an unknown experimental factor could not be ruled out. In this cohort, only TCR beta chains were sequenced, and detectable features were limited by the absence of alpha or paired-chain data. A cluster of highly shared sequence variants was judged likely to represent a technical artifact of the sequencing pipeline. According to a later analysis, most CMV-associated TCR beta chains appeared to be HLA-restricted, and the HLA associations seemed to be driven largely by CMV exposure. The authors suggested that the approach could potentially be generalized to other disease states and immunological phenotypes. In a later analysis, HLA-associated TCR beta chains were found to be more clonally expanded and to have lower generation probabilities than equally common non-associated chains. Several of the top co-occurrence clusters appeared to be linked to parvovirus B19, influenza, CMV and Epstein-Barr virus, according to a later analysis. V-gene and J-gene trimming of TCR beta chains was associated with a missense DCLRE1C variant in a later genetic analysis, and the association was replicated in an independent cohort. According to a later analysis, TCR association rates differed among HLA loci, with DRB1 alleles showing the most associated TCRs and HLA-C alleles showing the fewest. Compared with the roughly 710-donor mean, donors in an Asian-associated ancestry cluster had fewer N-insertions in productive TCRs, according to a later genetic analysis.

In total, 600 or so healthy bone marrow donors made up the cohort. At the time of sampling, all cohort members were nominally healthy, though unrecorded immune exposures were likely present. The donor tested CMV seropositive, placing the donor among the 310 or so seropositive members of the cohort. A peripheral blood sample was collected from each donor, and TCR beta sequencing was performed on peripheral blood mononuclear cells. Genomic DNA was extracted from the blood cell samples with the Qiagen DNeasy Blood Extraction Kit. The protocol used for the library was the immunoSEQ multiplex PCR assay. A mixture of 60 forward primers for TCR Vbeta segments and 13 reverse primers for TCR Jbeta segments was used in the multiplex PCR. The CDR3 region of rearranged TCR beta genes was amplified from genomic DNA by a multiplex PCR assay. On the Illumina HiSeq System, the amplified TCR beta libraries were sequenced as 87-base-pair reads. As for how the authors treated the data: A later analysis tallied about 77 million unique TCR beta chains across the 700 or so repertoires, and roughly 11 million of those chains were shared by two or more donors. Raw reads were error-corrected and collapsed into unique sequences by a nearest-neighbor algorithm in which closely related sequences were merged to remove PCR and sequencing errors. Alignment of CDR3 sequences to IMGT reference sequences was used to assign V, D and J gene segments. For a sequence to be retained, at least a six-nucleotide match to both a V gene segment and a J gene segment was required. Rearrangements were classified as productive when the CDR3 lacked stop codons and remained in frame with V and J, and all other rearrangements were classified as non-productive. CDR3 was defined according to IMGT convention as the region running from the second conserved V-encoded cysteine to the conserved J-encoded phenylalanine. The earlier analysis of 587 of the donors excluded sequences that lacked an unambiguous match to a single V gene segment. In an earlier analysis of 587 of the donors, V segments were called functional above 56.7% productive rearrangements and were called segregating when the between-donor standard deviation exceeded 5%. A statistical classification framework was built to diagnose cytomegalovirus status from the catalog of TCR beta chain sequences. A later analysis assigned V and J genes by comparing TCR nucleotide sequences with IMGT/GENE-DB human TR gene sequences. The TCRdist pipeline was used in a later analysis to assign CDR3 sequences and most-parsimonious VDJ recombination scenarios. In a later analysis, every TCR beta chain was defined by the combination of its CDR3 amino acid sequence and its V-gene family, and reads without a unique V-gene family were dropped. In a later analysis, fewer than 600 highly shared, low-generation-probability nucleotide sequences were removed to address suspected cross-contamination and a sequencing artifact. A later analysis calculated a clonal expansion index for each public chain from normalized within-repertoire ranks of inferred template counts. A later analysis computed generation probabilities with a VDJ recombination model fitted to out-of-frame rearrangements, and checked the results against IGoR. A later analysis scored TCR-TCR, TCR-HLA and TCR-CMV co-occurrence with hypergeometric tests, applying a repertoire-size bias correction to TCR pairs. A later analysis estimated false discovery rates by permuting HLA or CMV assignments 20 times. In a later analysis, co-occurring TCRs were grouped using DBSCAN, and TCRdist sequence similarity was added for clustering within HLA-allele-positive subsets. Repertoires with fewer than 30,000 or more than 120,000 public chains, plus five repertoires with anomalous nucleotide sharing, were excluded from co-occurrence clustering. Entries here come from immuneACCESS through TCRdb and include only in-frame sequences with V and J called. Some clones fail to appear in such tables; in the studies checked, an unresolved V gene covers under half of the shortfall, and the cause of the remainder is unknown. V, J and clone size derive from that table, while D and trimming were established from the DNA sequence. This sample gives about 150,000 clones in total; around 78% of them show up just once. The ten most abundant clones make up roughly 7% of the sample.

V gives up 4 bases and J gives up 4 bases, and the segment between their germline ends measures 16 bases. As encoded in the germline V gene (reference sequence), CDR1 is LNHDA while CDR2 is SQIVND. Counted from cysteine to phenylalanine, this CDR3 has 15 amino acids. Just the 45-base CDR3 DNA is kept, in frame starting at base 1. Concerning this clone itself: What antigen it recognizes has not been identified. The input lacks base qualities; no much larger clone sits a single base away.

The chain is encoded by TRBV19 joined to TRBJ1-2; TRBD1 might be the D gene, on 5 matching bases. Specimen: PBMCs. The sequence came from a woman in her thirties or forties in good health and CMV-seropositive. The nucleotides read TGTGCCAGTAGTACAGGTCCGGGGGGTGTCTATGGCTACACCTTC. Its translation reads: CASSTGPGGVYGYTF.